The 9 T cell receptor beta chains below were found in one sample sequenced in a study of T cell clones after liver transplantation. TCRdb's table, derived via immunoSEQ multiplex PCR, lists solely in-frame clones and lacks some. The table lists about 6,200 clones, 70% to 80% of them singletons, with about 12% in the top ten. Here the sequenced sample was CD8+ T cells from blood, taken just over 45 months after liver transplant. Receptors were obtained from a human patient who received a liver transplant. Some T cells may possibly be graft donor cells.

The chain joins TRBV11-2 to TRBJ1-1; no reliable D call. CDR1 and CDR2 (germline): SGHAT, FQNNGV. V was shortened by 7 bases and J by 1 base, with 16 bases between the two germline ends. CDR3 size: 15 residues. CDR3 DNA: TGTGCCAGCACCTTGAGTGGGCCTAAGAACACTGAAGCTTTCTTT. Its translation is CASTLSGPKNTEAFF.

This chain connects TRBV27 to TRBJ2-1; the match to TRBD2 covers 9 bases. Germline CDR1 MNHEY, CDR2 SMNVEV (reference sequence). V shed 5 bases, J shed 5 bases, and the junction held 7 bases outside the gene matches. The CDR3 extends over 15 amino acids. The CDR3 coding sequence is TGTGCCAGCAGTATCCTAGCGGGACTGAACAATGAGCAGTTCTTC. This sequence encodes CASSILAGLNNEQFF.

V gene TRBV7-9 combines with J gene TRBJ1-1; D remains unclear. Trimming left V 6 bases short and J 1 base short, with 15 bases between. Per the germline V gene, CDR1 is SEHNR and CDR2 is FQNEAQ (reference sequence). The CDR3 has 15 amino acids. The CDR3 DNA sequence: TGTGCCAGCAGACCAAAGGGATTCGGGAACACTGAAGCTTTCTTT. This sequence encodes CASRPKGFGNTEAFF.

The chain joins TRBV7-3 to TRBJ2-1; 10 bases are shared with TRBD2. V was clipped by 0 bases and J by 2 bases; unmatched bases: 4. This CDR3 has 17 amino acids. CDR1 is SGHTA, CDR2 FQGTGA, per germline. CDR3 sequence reads: CASSLTTSGETYNEQFF. In DNA, the CDR3 is TGTGCCAGCAGCTTAACCACTAGCGGGGAAACCTACAATGAGCAGTTCTTC.

This sequence joins TRBV11-2 and TRBJ2-2, with TRBD2 matching over 8 bases. Trimming cost V 6 bases and J 0 bases; bases outside gene matches: 6. Germline-derived CDR1 and CDR2 are SGHAT and FQNNGV. The CDR3 is made up of 16 amino acids. For the CDR3, the DNA is TGTGCCAGCAGTTTCCCAGCGGGAGCGAACACCGGGGAGCTGTTTTTT. Protein product: CASSFPAGANTGELFF.

The rearrangement joins TRBV10-3 to TRBJ1-1, with 9 bases aligning to TRBD1. The germline V gene has CDR1 ENHRY and CDR2 SYGVKD. The ends lost 3 bases at V and 2 bases at J; junction bases unmatched: 4. The CDR3 spans 15 residues. The CDR3 DNA reads as TGTGCCATCAGTGATGGGACAGGGATTAACACTGAAGCTTTCTTT. Translating it yields CAISDGTGINTEAFF.

This chain links TRBV4-1 with TRBJ1-2; D not certain. Per the germline V gene, CDR1 is MGHRA and CDR2 is YSYEKL. This CDR3 has 13 amino acids. Trimming pared 0 bases from V and 8 bases from J, leaving 10 bases between. The CDR3 sequence: CASSQDRTAGYTF. In DNA, the CDR3 is TGCGCCAGCAGCCAAGATAGAACAGCCGGCTACACCTTC.

The chain has TRBV15 and TRBJ1-2, with D possibly TRBD1 on 6 matching bases. The CDR3 length is 16 residues. V gave up 0 bases and J gave up 4 bases, with 15 bases separating them. Germline V gene data show CDR1 as LNHNV and CDR2 as YYDKDF (reference sequence). CDR3 DNA: TGTGCCACCAGCAGAGATTTTCGGACAGAACCCTATGGCTACACCTTC. Its protein is CATSRDFRTEPYGYTF.

The V and J genes are TRBV29-1 and TRBJ2-7; TRBD1 agrees at 10 bases. The length of the CDR3 is 12 residues. With V trimmed by 6 bases and J by 4 bases, 3 bases remained unmatched. The germline gives CDR1 SQVTM, CDR2 ANQGSEA. The CDR3 loop is CSVDRGPYEQYF. The CDR3 region has the DNA TGCAGCGTCGACAGGGGGCCTTACGAGCAGTACTTC.